This T cell receptor beta chain appears in the sequencing data of a study of blood T cells in healthy people across ages. Study-wide findings and caveats: When one million T cells were used, diversity estimates were thought to be underestimates.

No fewer than 6 million PBMCs went into each sample. The sample holds many counts of this clonotype. Its antigen is still unknown. The use of a sample-barcoded 5' primer and a J-beta primer mix characterized a second PCR of roughly 7 to 12 cycles. TCRdb reprocessed the 5' RACE reads via MiXCR and lists one record per CDR3 protein. Counted here are around 650,000 distinct CDR3 sequences, 32% occurring once; the ten biggest clones make up over 15%. Germline-derived CDR1 and CDR2 are SNHLY and FYNNEI. The CDR3 is 15 residues long. Trimming took 5 bases from V and 4 from J; bases not matched to a gene: 8. Sequencing input: blood. The clonotype comes from a woman older than 75 in good health. The chain employs TRBV2 and TRBJ2-1, with 7 nucleotides matching TRBD1. The CDR3 is CASSLTGSGYNEQFF. As DNA, the CDR3 is TGTGCCAGCAGTTTGACAGGGAGTGGGTACAATGAGCAGTTCTTC.